The text below deals with one TCR beta chain. Libraries were prepared by immunoSEQ multiplex PCR; TCRdb keeps only in-frame clonotypes and omits some of them. The sample comprises 340,000 or so clones, 65% to 85% of which are singletons, and about 2.7% rests with the top ten. The data originate from a study of blood T cell repertoires in COVID-19. Turning to the study itself: Both acute and convalescent COVID-19 samples were obtained from the United States, Italy and Spain.

The CDR3 totals 15 residues. V dropped 1 base and J dropped 2; count of bases not matched to a gene: 3. Germline CDR1 SGHTA, CDR2 FQGNSA. This receptor was identified in a man in his thirties or forties with active or convalescent COVID-19. The sequenced material came from peripheral blood. V usage is TRBV7-2 and J usage is TRBJ2-7; TRBD1 aligns across 9 bases. The CDR3 protein is CASSLVRTGAYEQYF. The CDR3 coding sequence is TGTGCCAGCAGCTTAGTAAGGACAGGGGCCTACGAGCAGTACTTC.